These 6 T cell receptor beta chains share one sample of origin, sequenced in a study of T cell clonality in common variable immunodeficiency. Study observations and caveats: In common variable immunodeficiency, TCR beta chains reportedly carried fewer deletions and N-nucleotide insertions.

These TCRs' antigens remain unknown. Repertoires were generated with immunoSEQ multiplex PCR, while TCRdb's copy carries only in-frame clones and drops some. The sample is made up of about 28,000 clones, none counted only once. The sequenced sample was peripheral blood mononuclear cells. The receptors originated from a human donor with common variable immunodeficiency.

This clone was recorded many times. Read sequence stops 3 residues before the CDR3 end, and the germline J gene provides the missing end. This chain connects TRBV2 to TRBJ1-1; a possible D gene is TRBD1 (5 bases). The V gene lost 7 bases and the J gene lost 4 bases, with 13 bases spanning the gap. This CDR3 is 13 amino acids long. In germline, CDR1 is SNHLY, CDR2 FYNNEI. The CDR3 region is CASTRGGGTEAFF. The CDR3 DNA, read in part, is TGTGCCAGCACGAGGGGAGGTGGCACTGAA. Looking up the rest from reference TRBV2 and TRBJ1-1 gives the full variable domain: EPEVTQTPSHQVTQMGQEVILRCVPISNHLYFYWYRQILGQKVEFLVSFYNNEISEKSEIFDDQFSVERPDGSNFTLKIRSTKLEDSAMYFCASTRGGGTEAFFGQGTRLTVV.

Remarks on this clone: Read data end 3 residues before the CDR3 end; the end is taken from the germline J gene. The V call is TRBV2, the J call TRBJ2-5; D unresolved. The V end was cut by 7 bases, the J end by 0 bases, with 15 bases between. The CDR3 contains 15 residues. Germline lookup yields CDR1 SNHLY and CDR2 FYNNEI. The covered CDR3 bases are TGTGCCAGCACCAAGACCCAGACACACCAAGAGACC. Protein product: CASTKTQTHQET. The whole CDR3 sequence reads CASTKTQTHQETQYF. Based on the CDR3 plus reference TRBV2 and TRBJ2-5, the full variable domain is EPEVTQTPSHQVTQMGQEVILRCVPISNHLYFYWYRQILGQKVEFLVSFYNNEISEKSEIFDDQFSVERPDGSNFTLKIRSTKLEDSAMYFCASTKTQTHQETQYFGPGTRLLVL.

This clone was observed many times. The read gets to within 3 residues of the CDR3 end, and the germline J gene fills in the rest. The chain employs TRBV7-9 and TRBJ2-7; D is perhaps TRBD1 (6 bases). Germline V gives CDR1 SEHNR, CDR2 FQNEAQ (reference sequence). This CDR3 has 15 amino acids. V was trimmed by 4 bases and J by 2 bases, leaving 15 bases between them. CDR3 DNA (partial): TGTGCCAGCAGCTGGCCCGGGACATCAGCCTACGAG. Translated, it gives CASSWPGTSAYE. The whole CDR3 protein is CASSWPGTSAYEQYF.

On this clone: The CDR3 end falls 3 residues outside the read, so it is completed with the germline J gene. The chain employs TRBV5-1 and TRBJ2-5, with 15 nucleotides matching TRBD2. Per the germline V gene, CDR1 is SGHRS and CDR2 is YFSETQ. The CDR3 length is 18 residues. V shed 4 bases and J 4 bases; nucleotides not matched to a gene: 11. CDR3 DNA, as far as it was read: TGCGCCAGCAGCCTGGGACTAGCGGGAGGTCTGCTTCCAGAGACC. Translation gives CASSLGLAGGLLPET. The entire CDR3 protein reads CASSLGLAGGLLPETQYF. Full variable domain (outside the CDR3, taken from reference TRBV5-1 and TRBJ2-5): KAGVTQTPRYLIKTRGQQVTLSCSPISGHRSVSWYQQTPGQGLQFLFEYFSETQRNKGNFPGRFSGRQFSNSRSEMNVSTLELGDSALYLCASSLGLAGGLLPETQYFGPGTRLLVL.

This clone was seen repeatedly, ten times or more. The CDR3 end falls 3 residues outside the read, so it is completed with the germline J gene. This chain joins TRBV7-2 and TRBJ2-5, with TRBD1 as a possible D gene (6 bases). CDR1 and CDR2 from the germline V gene are SGHTA and FQGNSA. This CDR3 spans 13 amino acids. The ends were cut back, 5 bases at V and 5 bases at J, with 12 bases in the middle. The sequenced CDR3 bases are TGTGCCAGCAGCCCACGGACAGCGGAGACC. It yields the protein CASSPRTAET. The entire CDR3 protein is CASSPRTAETQYF.

This clone appeared a few times. Incomplete CDR3 DNA: TGTGCCAGCAGTGAACGAGGGCTCACTAGCACAGATACG. Amino acid sequence: CASSERGLTSTDT. The whole CDR3 is CASSERGLTSTDTQYF. V usage is TRBV6-1 and J usage is TRBJ2-3; TRBD2 might be the D (5 bases). From the germline J gene comes the end of the CDR3, since the read stops 3 residues before it. Germline CDR1 MNHNS, CDR2 SASEGT. The CDR3 has 16 residues. Trimming shortened V by 2 bases and J by 0 bases, and 12 bases separated the two germline ends.